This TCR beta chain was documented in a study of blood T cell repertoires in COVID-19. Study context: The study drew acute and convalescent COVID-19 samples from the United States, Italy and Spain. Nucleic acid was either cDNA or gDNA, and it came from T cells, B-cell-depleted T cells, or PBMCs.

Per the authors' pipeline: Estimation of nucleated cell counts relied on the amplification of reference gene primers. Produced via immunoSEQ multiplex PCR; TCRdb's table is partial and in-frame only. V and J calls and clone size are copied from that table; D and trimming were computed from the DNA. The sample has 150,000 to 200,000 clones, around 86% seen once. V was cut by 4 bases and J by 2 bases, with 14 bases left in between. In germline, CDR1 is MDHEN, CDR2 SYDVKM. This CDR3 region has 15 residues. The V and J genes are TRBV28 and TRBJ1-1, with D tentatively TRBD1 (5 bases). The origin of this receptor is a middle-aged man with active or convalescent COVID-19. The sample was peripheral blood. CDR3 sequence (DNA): TGTGCCAGCAGTTCCGTCGGGAGGGACAACACTGAAGCTTTCTTT. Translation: CASSSVGRDNTEAFF.